The 5 T cell receptor beta chains below were found in one sample sequenced in a study of CD8 T cells in ankylosing spondylitis. TCRdb reprocessed the 5' RACE reads with MiXCR, giving one entry per CDR3 protein. The table records 100,000 to 150,000 distinct CDR3 sequences, around 8.5% of them present only once. The sequenced material came from blood, either unsorted or a sorted T cell fraction (not recorded which). These receptors were collected from a male donor with ankylosing spondylitis or in good health (not recorded which).

This chain uses TRBV5-1 with TRBJ2-5, with TRBD1 matching over 10 bases. The V gene's germline CDR1 is SGHRS and CDR2 YFSETQ. This CDR3 is built from 16 residues. The junction had 6 bases not matched to a gene; V was cut back by 0 bases and J by 4 bases. The CDR3 region has the DNA TGCGCCAGCAGCTTGGCTCGGACAGGGGGTGGAGAGACCCAGTACTTC. This encodes CASSLARTGGGETQYF. The variable domain in full, with the rest retrieved from reference TRBV5-1 and TRBJ2-5, is KAGVTQTPRYLIKTRGQQVTLSCSPISGHRSVSWYQQTPGQGLQFLFEYFSETQRNKGNFPGRFSGRQFSNSRSEMNVSTLELGDSALYLCASSLARTGGGETQYFGPGTRLLVL.

Ten or more counts support this clonotype. The gene calls are TRBV20-1 and TRBJ2-1; D not certain. The CDR3 runs to 13 residues. The germline V gene has CDR1 DFQATT and CDR2 SNEGSKA (reference sequence). The V end was cut by 7 bases, the J end by 2 bases, with 12 bases between. Here the CDR3 DNA reads TGCAGTGGACGGGCGAGAACCTACAATGAGCAGTTCTTC. Its translation is CSGRARTYNEQFF.

This clonotype was seen only a few times. One junction end does not reproduce the germline sequence, and a read error may be involved. J is TRBJ2-4 and V is TRBV12-3 or TRBV12-4; TRBD1 or TRBD2 may be the D gene (5 bases each). The CDR3 runs to 13 residues. The DNA of the CDR3 is TGTGCCAGCAATGACGGGACCAAAAACAGTCAGTACTTC. Amino acids: CASNDGTKNSQYF.

This chain links TRBV7-2 with TRBJ2-3; perhaps TRBD2 as D (6 bases). V dropped 0 bases and J dropped 3 bases, with 13 bases sitting between them. This CDR3 is 16 amino acids long. Germline CDR1 reads SGHTA; CDR2 reads FQGNSA. For the CDR3, the DNA is TGTGCCAGCAGCTTAGCAGGTTCCGCGGGAACAGATACGCAGTATTTT. This encodes CASSLAGSAGTDTQYF.

This clonotype is deemed medium-sized. The chain recombines TRBV7-3 with TRBJ2-3; D gene unclear. V lost 5 bases, J lost 0 bases, and 12 bases lay in between. The CDR3 is 15 residues long. The germline gives CDR1 SGHTA, CDR2 FQGTGA. CDR3 DNA: TGTGCCAGCAGCCCAGTCGGAACAAGCACAGATACGCAGTATTTT. This codes for CASSPVGTSTDTQYF.